This T cell receptor beta chain came from a study of cytotoxic CD8 clonotypes in ibrutinib-treated CLL. On the study more broadly: Per sample, productive templates averaged almost 260,000 and productive rearrangements averaged 94,082.

Assay used: immunoSEQ multiplex PCR; TCRdb lists only in-frame clones, some missing. The table shows approximately 48,000 clones, with approximately 50% occurring only once. The sequence was obtained from a human donor with chronic lymphocytic leukemia. Sequencing was performed on PBMCs, taken after 12 months of ibrutinib treatment.

The CDR3 bases are TGTGCCAGCAGTTTATGGGCTAGCGGGAGGGCCTACGAGCAGTACTTC. This codes for CASSLWASGRAYEQYF. The chain recombines TRBV28 with TRBJ2-7; TRBD2 aligns across 12 bases. J was trimmed by 2 bases and V by 0 bases; bases with no gene match: 2. CDR3 length equals 16 residues. Germline V gives CDR1 MDHEN, CDR2 SYDVKM.